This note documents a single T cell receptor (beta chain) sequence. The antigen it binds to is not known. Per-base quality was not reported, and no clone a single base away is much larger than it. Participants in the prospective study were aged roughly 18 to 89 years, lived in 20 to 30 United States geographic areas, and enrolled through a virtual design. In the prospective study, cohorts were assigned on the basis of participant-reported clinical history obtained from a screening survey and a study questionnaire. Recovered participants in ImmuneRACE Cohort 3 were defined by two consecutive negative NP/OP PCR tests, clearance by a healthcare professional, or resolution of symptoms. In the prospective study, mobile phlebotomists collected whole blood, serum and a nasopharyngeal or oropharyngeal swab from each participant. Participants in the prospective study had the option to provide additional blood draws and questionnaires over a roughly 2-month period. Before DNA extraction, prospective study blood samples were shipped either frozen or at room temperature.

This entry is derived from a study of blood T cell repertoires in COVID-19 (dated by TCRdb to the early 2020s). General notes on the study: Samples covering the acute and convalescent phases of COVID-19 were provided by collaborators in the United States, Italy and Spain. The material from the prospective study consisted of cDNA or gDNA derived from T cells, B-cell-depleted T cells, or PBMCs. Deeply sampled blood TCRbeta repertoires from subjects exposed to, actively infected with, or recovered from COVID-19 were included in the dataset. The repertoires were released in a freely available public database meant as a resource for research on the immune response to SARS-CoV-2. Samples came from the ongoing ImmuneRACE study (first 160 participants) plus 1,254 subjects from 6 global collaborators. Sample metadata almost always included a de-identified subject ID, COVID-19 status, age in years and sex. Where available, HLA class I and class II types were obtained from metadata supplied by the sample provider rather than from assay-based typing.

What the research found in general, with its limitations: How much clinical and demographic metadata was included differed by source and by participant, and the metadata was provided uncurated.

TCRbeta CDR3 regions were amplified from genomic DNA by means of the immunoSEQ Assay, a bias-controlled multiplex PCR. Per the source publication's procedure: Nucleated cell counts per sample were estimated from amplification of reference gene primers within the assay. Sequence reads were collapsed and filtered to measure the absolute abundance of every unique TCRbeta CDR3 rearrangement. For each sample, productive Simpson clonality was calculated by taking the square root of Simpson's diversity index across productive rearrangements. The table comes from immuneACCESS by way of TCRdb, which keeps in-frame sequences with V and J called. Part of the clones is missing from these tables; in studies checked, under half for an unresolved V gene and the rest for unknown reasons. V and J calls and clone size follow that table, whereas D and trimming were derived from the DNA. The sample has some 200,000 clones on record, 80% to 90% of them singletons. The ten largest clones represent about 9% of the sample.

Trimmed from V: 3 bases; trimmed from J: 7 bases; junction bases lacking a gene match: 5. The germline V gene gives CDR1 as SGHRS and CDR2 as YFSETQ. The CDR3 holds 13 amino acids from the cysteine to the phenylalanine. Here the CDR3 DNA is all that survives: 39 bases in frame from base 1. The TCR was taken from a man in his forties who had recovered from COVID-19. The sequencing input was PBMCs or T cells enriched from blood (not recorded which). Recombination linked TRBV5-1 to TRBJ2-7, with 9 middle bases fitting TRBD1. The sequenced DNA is TGCGCCAGCAGCTGGGACAGGGTTGGGGAGCAGTACTTC. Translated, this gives CASSWDRVGEQYF. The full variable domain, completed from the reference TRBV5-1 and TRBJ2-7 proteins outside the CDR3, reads KAGVTQTPRYLIKTRGQQVTLSCSPISGHRSVSWYQQTPGQGLQFLFEYFSETQRNKGNFPGRFSGRQFSNSRSEMNVSTLELGDSALYLCASSWDRVGEQYFGPGTRLTVT.